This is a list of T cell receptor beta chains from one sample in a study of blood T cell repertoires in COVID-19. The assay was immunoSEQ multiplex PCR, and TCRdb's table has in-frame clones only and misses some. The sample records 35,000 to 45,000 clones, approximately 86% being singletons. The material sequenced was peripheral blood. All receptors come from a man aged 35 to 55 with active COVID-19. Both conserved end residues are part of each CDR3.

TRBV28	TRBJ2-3	CASNPSGGTDTQYF
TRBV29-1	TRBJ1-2	CSVVPRGDGYTF
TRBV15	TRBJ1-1	CATSRDRRPEGEAFF
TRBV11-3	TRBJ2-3	CASSLDSASGSQYF
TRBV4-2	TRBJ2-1	CASSQQGTLGGNEQFF
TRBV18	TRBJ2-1	CASSPGLDNEQFF
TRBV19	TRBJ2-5	CASSITKGETQYF
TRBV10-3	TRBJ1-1	CAMGQGMTEAFF
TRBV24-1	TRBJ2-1	CATNDRAGNEQFF
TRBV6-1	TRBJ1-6	CASSEARTENSPLHF
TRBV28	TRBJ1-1	CASSLLAGGGTEAFF
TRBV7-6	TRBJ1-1	CASSFRGNSEAFF
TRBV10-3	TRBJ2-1	CAISEGPWTSGRSNEQFF
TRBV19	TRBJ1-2	CASSISGTNYGYTF
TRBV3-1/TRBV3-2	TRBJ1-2	CASSPGPGRYGYTF
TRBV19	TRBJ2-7	CASSPQGGSYEQYF
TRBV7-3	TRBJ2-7	CASSLTLQGKQYF
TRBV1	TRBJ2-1	CTSSLGNNEQFF
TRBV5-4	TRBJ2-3	CASSTGTGGTYTDTQYF
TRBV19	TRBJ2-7	CASSLGQGSYEQYF
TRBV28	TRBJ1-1	CASSPAGQDEAFF
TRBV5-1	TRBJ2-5	CASSLGGAGAETQYF
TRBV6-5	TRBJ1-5	CASWQPGNTDQPQHF
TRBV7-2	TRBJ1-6	CASSQSQGNSPLHF
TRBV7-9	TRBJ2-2	CASSLMTSPFTGELFF
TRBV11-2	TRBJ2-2	CASSPGAGSNTGELFF
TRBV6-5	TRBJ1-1	CASTPFRTGEAFF
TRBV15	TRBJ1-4	CATSKGTVNNEKLFF
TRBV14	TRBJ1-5	CASSQEPRGRDQPQHF
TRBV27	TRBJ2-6	CASSPEPGQLHSGANVLTF
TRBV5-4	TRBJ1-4	CALHDSYNEKLFF
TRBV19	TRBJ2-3	CASSQSSGWGGTQYF
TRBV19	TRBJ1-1	CASTPGGGLAEAFF
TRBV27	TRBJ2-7	CASSQTSGSHEQYF
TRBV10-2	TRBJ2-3	CASTQGQRTDTQYF
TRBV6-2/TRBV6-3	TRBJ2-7	CASSYSSGEQYF
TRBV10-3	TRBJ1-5	CATGRDSNSNQPQHF
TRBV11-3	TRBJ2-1	CASSLHGTGRDNEQFF
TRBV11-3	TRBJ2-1	CASSSTGTSGLGQQFF
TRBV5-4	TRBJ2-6	CASSLGFRPTISGANVLTF
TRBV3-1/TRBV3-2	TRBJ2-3	CASSQGTGAYTQYF
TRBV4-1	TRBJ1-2	CASSRGQGPNYGYTF
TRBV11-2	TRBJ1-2	CASSWDRAYGYTF
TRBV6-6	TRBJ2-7	CASSGDREQAEQYF